Following are 22 T cell receptor beta chains from one sample sequenced in a study of T-cell memory formation after mild COVID-19. TCRdb used MiXCR to reprocess the 5' RACE reads, holding one entry per CDR3 protein. The top ten clones hold roughly a fifth of a sample with about 400,000 distinct CDR3 sequences, around 14% of them seen once. Sequences were obtained from PBMCs or a T cell subset sorted from them (not recorded which). These receptors were obtained from a man in his late teens or twenties who had mild COVID-19 (a few samples of this study predate the infection). Cell type and time point are not known.

A few counts support this clonotype. This chain connects TRBV27 to TRBJ2-6; TRBD2 matches at 8 bases. Germline V gene lookup returns CDR1 MNHEY and CDR2 SMNVEV (reference sequence). J was trimmed by 1 base and V by 5 bases; bases with no gene match: 10. The CDR3 runs to 18 residues. In DNA form, the CDR3 reads TGTGCCAGCAGTCCCTTGCGGGGGGCCATTTCTGGGGCCAACGTCCTGACTTTC. This sequence encodes CASSPLRGAISGANVLTF.

The V call is TRBV7-2, the J call TRBJ1-2; no definite D call. Deletions cut 3 bases from V and 5 bases from J, with 16 bases between. This CDR3 has 15 residues. The germline CDR1 and CDR2 sequences are SGHTA and FQGNSA. Here the CDR3 reads CASSFPGTATYGYTF. The CDR3 region has the DNA TGTGCCAGCAGCTTCCCCGGAACCGCGACTTATGGCTACACCTTC.

J is TRBJ1-6 and V is TRBV28; unclear D gene. This CDR3 has 16 amino acids. The ends were cut back, 6 bases at V and 3 bases at J, with 15 bases in the middle. Germline V gene lookup returns CDR1 MDHEN and CDR2 SYDVKM. In DNA form, the CDR3 reads TGTGCCAGCAGCGGCGGCCTTGGGCACTATAATTCACCCCTCCACTTT. Amino acids: CASSGGLGHYNSPLHF.

This clonotype appeared a few times. This chain joins TRBV6-1 and TRBJ2-7, with TRBD2 as a possible D gene (6 bases). The V gene's germline CDR1 is MNHNS and CDR2 SASEGT. V was clipped by 8 bases and J by 5 bases, with 10 bases between them. The CDR3 runs to 11 residues. This chain's CDR3 is CASGDSDEQYF. In nucleotides, the CDR3 is TGTGCCAGCGGGGACTCAGACGAGCAGTACTTC.

This clonotype came up a few times. V is TRBV28 and J is TRBJ1-1; 9 nucleotides line up with TRBD1. Germline V lookup: CDR1 MDHEN, CDR2 SYDVKM. After removal of 6 bases from V and 6 bases from J, the junction contained 11 bases not matched to a gene. The CDR3 length is 15 residues. CDR3 loop: CASSQNRGRSAEAFF. DNA for the CDR3: TGTGCCAGCAGCCAAAACAGGGGGCGAAGCGCTGAAGCTTTCTTT. Filled out from reference TRBV28 and TRBJ1-1, the complete variable domain reads DVKVTQSSRYLVKRTGEKVFLECVQDMDHENMFWYRQDPGLGLRLIYFSYDVKMKEKGDIPEGYSVSREKKERFSLILESASTNQTSMYLCASSQNRGRSAEAFFGQGTRLTVV.

The chain recombines TRBV2 with TRBJ2-6; D remains unclear. From germline, CDR1 is SNHLY and CDR2 FYNNEI. This CDR3 region has 14 residues. Trimming removed 8 bases at V and 4 bases at J, with 12 bases between. CDR3 amino acids: CASSPVPGANVLTF. In DNA form, the CDR3 reads TGTGCCAGCTCCCCGGTACCAGGGGCCAACGTCCTGACTTTC.

DNA of the CDR3: TGCAGCGTTGAAACCCTCTACGAGCAGTACTTC. Translation: CSVETLYEQYF. V usage is TRBV29-1 and J usage is TRBJ2-7; D unclear. V was trimmed by 2 bases and J by 3 bases, leaving 5 bases between them. Looked up from germline, CDR1 is SQVTM and CDR2 is ANQGSEA. The length of the CDR3 is 11 residues.

This clonotype was picked up a small number of times. V gene TRBV24-1 combines with J gene TRBJ1-2; tentatively, D is TRBD1 (5 bases). V was shortened by 3 bases and J by 8 bases, with 12 bases between the two germline ends. The CDR3 runs to 13 residues. Germline CDR1 and CDR2: KGHDR and SFDVKD. The CDR3 DNA reads TGTGCCACCAGTGATCGGTGGGGGGACGGCTACACCTTC. Translation gives CATSDRWGDGYTF.

This clonotype was observed a few times. The CDR3 loop is CASSQARDYSTDTQYF. CDR3 DNA: TGTGCCAGCAGCCAAGCCCGGGACTACAGCACAGATACGCAGTATTTT. This chain connects TRBV3-1 to TRBJ2-3; 7 bases align to TRBD2. Germline V lookup: CDR1 LGHDT, CDR2 YNNKEL (reference sequence). J lost 0 bases, V lost 1 base, and 4 bases had no gene match. CDR3 size: 16 residues.

This clonotype appeared many times. V is TRBV4-3 and J is TRBJ2-4; tentatively, D is TRBD1 (5 bases). The CDR3 loop spans 16 amino acids. Germline CDR1 and CDR2: LGHNA and YSLEER. V lost 0 bases to trimming and J lost 2 bases, with 11 bases between them. The DNA for the CDR3 is TGCGCCAGCAGCCAAGAATGGGGCTTCCCCAAAAACATTCAGTACTTC. As protein: CASSQEWGFPKNIQYF.

This clonotype occurred many times. The rearrangement links TRBV5-1 to TRBJ2-7; 9 bases align to TRBD2. The trim removed 5 bases at V and 2 bases at J, leaving 5 bases unmatched. The CDR3 sequence is 14 residues long. The germline gives CDR1 SGHRS, CDR2 YFSETQ. CDR3 DNA sequence: TGCGCCAGCAGTTCAGCGGGGGGCCCCTACGAGCAGTACTTC. This encodes CASSSAGGPYEQYF.

This clonotype was picked up a small number of times. The chain is built from TRBV25-1 and TRBJ1-4; the D gene is possibly TRBD1 (5 bases). This CDR3 comprises 14 residues. Germline V gene lookup returns CDR1 MGHDK and CDR2 SYGVNS. V was clipped by 2 bases and J by 9 bases, with 13 bases between them. The CDR3 nucleotides read TGTGCCAGCAGTGAAAGGGGTCTAGGACAAAAACTGTTTTTT. This encodes CASSERGLGQKLFF.

This clonotype has only one observation. The chain carries TRBV20-1 and TRBJ1-2; D remains unclear. Trimming removed 0 bases at V and 8 bases at J, with 10 bases between. The V gene's germline CDR1 is DFQATT and CDR2 SNEGSKA (reference sequence). The CDR3 sequence is 12 residues long. CDR3 bases: TGCAGTGCTAGAGAGACCCAGTGGGGCTACACCTTC. Protein product: CSARETQWGYTF.

The chain uses TRBV29-1 and TRBJ1-2; a weak D match, TRBD1 (5 bases). The CDR3 length is 13 residues. The germline V gene encodes CDR1 SQVTM and CDR2 ANQGSEA. Trimming took off 3 bases at V and 2 bases at J, with 10 bases between the two ends. The CDR3 sequence: CSVERGTNYGYTF. CDR3 bases: TGCAGCGTTGAGAGGGGAACCAACTATGGCTACACCTTC.

This clonotype was seen repeatedly, ten times or more. The CDR3 loop reads CAISGVEQGRGKQYF. CDR3 coding DNA: TGTGCCATCAGTGGGGTGGAACAGGGTCGGGGAAAGCAGTACTTC. The J gene is TRBJ2-7, the V gene TRBV10-3; a possible D gene is TRBD1 (6 bases). Per germline, CDR1 ENHRY and CDR2 SYGVKD. The CDR3 consists of 15 residues. Deletions cut 4 bases from V and 8 bases from J, with 21 bases between.

The V call is TRBV3-2, the J call TRBJ2-7; the table's TRBD1 call for D was not verified on the DNA. TRBV3-2 is deemed a pseudogene. The CDR3 is 20 amino acids. The CDR3 DNA follows: TGTGCCAGCAGCCACCCCCTCCGGGGGCCCGCACTCCAAGAAGACTACGAGCAGTACGTC. Its translation is CASSHPLRGPALQEDYEQYV.

This sequence joins TRBV7-3 and TRBJ2-1; possibly TRBD1 for D (6 bases). Trimming took off 1 base at V and 2 bases at J, with 15 bases between the two ends. This CDR3 has 17 residues. Germline V lookup: CDR1 SGHTA, CDR2 FQGTGA. CDR3 DNA: TGTGCCAGCAGCTTAAGTAGGGGGTTACGCGCCTACAATGAGCAGTTCTTC. Protein sequence: CASSLSRGLRAYNEQFF.

The V call is TRBV24-1, the J call TRBJ2-5, with 7 bases lining up with TRBD2. Germline values: CDR1 KGHDR, CDR2 SFDVKD. Trimming at V came to 4 bases and at J to 5 bases, leaving 9 bases not matched to a gene. The CDR3 consists of 15 residues. CDR3 DNA sequence: TGTGCCACCAGTGAGGGAGGGAGGGCAGCTGAGACCCAGTACTTC. It specifies CATSEGGRAAETQYF.

The chain carries TRBV5-1 and TRBJ2-3, with D perhaps assigned TRBD1 or TRBD2 (5 bases each). The CDR3 length is 15 residues. The germline V and J ends were trimmed by 5 bases and 2 bases, with 15 bases remaining between them. Germline V lookup: CDR1 SGHRS, CDR2 YFSETQ. CDR3 DNA: TGCGCCAGCAGTCAGGCTGGGGGTTTCACAGATACGCAGTATTTT. Encoded protein: CASSQAGGFTDTQYF.

The chain is built from TRBV9 and TRBJ1-4, with D possibly TRBD1 on 5 matching bases. Germline V gene lookup returns CDR1 SGDLS and CDR2 YYNGEE. The V end lost 4 bases, the J end lost 0 bases, and 10 bases lay between the germline ends. The CDR3 covers 15 residues. The CDR3 coding sequence is TGTGCCAGCAGCCCTGGGGGGACAACTAATGAAAAACTGTTTTTT. Translating it yields CASSPGGTTNEKLFF. The entire variable domain, with the rest obtained from reference TRBV9 and TRBJ1-4, is as follows: DSGVTQTPKHLITATGQRVTLRCSPRSGDLSVYWYQQSLDQGLQFLIQYYNGEERAKGNILERFSAQQFPDLHSELNLSSLELGDSALYFCASSPGGTTNEKLFFGSGTQLSVL.

The chain recombines TRBV24-1 with TRBJ1-5, with 7 positions matching TRBD1. In germline, CDR1 is KGHDR, CDR2 SFDVKD. V shed 5 bases and J 1 base; nucleotides not matched to a gene: 4. The CDR3 extends over 15 amino acids. CDR3 region: CATSAPGGSNQPQHF. The CDR3 DNA reads as TGTGCCACCAGTGCCCCAGGGGGGAGCAATCAGCCCCAGCATTTT.

This clonotype was counted at least ten times. The chain joins TRBV5-1 to TRBJ1-1; 9 bases are a match to TRBD1. This CDR3 is built from 16 residues. V was pared by 3 bases and J by 1 base, with 7 bases of the junction left unmatched. Germline V CDR1 and CDR2: SGHRS, YFSETQ. CDR3 bases: TGCGCCAGCAGCTCGACCCCGGGACAGGGGAACACTGAAGCTTTCTTT. Translation gives CASSSTPGQGNTEAFF.